Below are 10 T cell receptor beta chains sequenced from a single sample in a study of blood T cell repertoires in COVID-19. The assay was immunoSEQ multiplex PCR, and TCRdb's table has in-frame clones only and misses some. Here the sample spans around 150,000 clones, 70% to 90% being singletons. The source material was peripheral blood. The source is a middle-aged man with acute or convalescent COVID-19.

The chain uses TRBV29-1 and TRBJ1-1; D not resolved. Trimming left V 4 bases short and J 0 bases short, with 12 bases between. Germline CDR1 SQVTM, CDR2 ANQGSEA. The CDR3 loop spans 14 amino acids. The CDR3, as DNA: TGCAGCGTTGCCTTACACAGATTGAACACTGAAGCTTTCTTT. As protein: CSVALHRLNTEAFF.

The rearrangement joins TRBV7-9 to TRBJ1-1; tentative D call: TRBD1 (5 bases). V gave up 5 bases and J gave up 1 base, with 14 bases separating them. There are 15 residues in the CDR3. Germline V gives CDR1 SEHNR, CDR2 FQNEAQ (reference sequence). The CDR3 here is CASSPGDSRNTEAFF. CDR3 DNA: TGTGCCAGCAGCCCGGGGGATTCGAGGAACACTGAAGCTTTCTTT.

The genes are TRBV19 and TRBJ1-3, with D perhaps matching TRBD1 (6 bases). From germline, CDR1 is LNHDA and CDR2 SQIVND (reference sequence). Trimming stripped 4 bases from V and 0 bases from J, with 13 bases between. The length of the CDR3 is 16 residues. The CDR3 protein is CASSNGQTLSGNTIYF. The CDR3 DNA sequence: TGTGCCAGTAGTAACGGACAGACTCTCTCTGGAAACACCATATATTTT.

The chain recombines TRBV5-1 with TRBJ1-1; TRBD1 matches at 8 bases. CDR3 length equals 16 residues. Germline CDR1 reads SGHRS; CDR2 reads YFSETQ. J gave up 7 bases and V 4 bases, and 15 bases lay outside the gene matches. CDR3 coding DNA: TGCGCCAGCAGCACAATGTCAGGGGGCGAGGTGGATGAAGCTTTCTTT. The encoded protein is CASSTMSGGEVDEAFF.

The chain combines TRBV6-2 or TRBV6-3 with TRBJ1-2, with TRBD1 as a possible D gene (6 bases). The V gene's germline CDR1 is MNHEY and CDR2 SVGEGT. The CDR3 spans 13 residues. With 5 bases removed from V and 4 bases from J, the gap between germline ends came to 11 bases. This CDR3 reads CASSEDSRYGYTF. CDR3 nucleotide sequence: TGTGCCAGCAGTGAGGACAGCCGCTATGGCTACACCTTC.

This CDR3 reads CASSVGSYRTDTQYF. The CDR3 DNA follows: TGTGCCAGCAGCGTGGGGAGTTATAGGACAGATACGCAGTATTTT. The V and J genes are TRBV7-3 and TRBJ2-3; tentative D call: TRBD2 (5 bases). Trimming stripped 5 bases from V and 3 bases from J, with 15 bases between. The V gene's germline CDR1 is SGHTA and CDR2 FQGTGA. The CDR3 extends over 15 amino acids.

The V call is TRBV3-1 (or the pseudogene TRBV3-2), the J call TRBJ1-1; the match to TRBD1 covers 7 bases. The CDR3 is 15 amino acids. Per the germline V gene, CDR1 is LGHDT and CDR2 is YNNKEL (reference sequence). V trimming: 5 bases; J trimming: 2 bases; junction bases outside the gene matches: 8. The CDR3 DNA is TGTGCCAGCAGCTGGGACAGACTTATAAACACTGAAGCTTTCTTT. This sequence encodes CASSWDRLINTEAFF.

The rearrangement joins TRBV4-1 to TRBJ1-4; no clear D gene. Per the germline V gene, CDR1 is MGHRA and CDR2 is YSYEKL. This CDR3 region has 13 residues. Trimming stripped 0 bases from V and 13 bases from J, with 12 bases between. The CDR3 sequence: CASSQEVATRLFF. For the CDR3, the DNA is TGCGCCAGCAGCCAAGAGGTAGCCACAAGACTGTTTTTT.

The genes are TRBV2 and TRBJ1-4; tentatively, D is TRBD1 (6 bases). The CDR3 length is 14 residues. V lost 6 bases to trimming and J lost 5 bases, with 13 bases between them. Germline CDR1 is SNHLY and CDR2 is FYNNEI. In nucleotides, the CDR3 is TGTGCCAGCAGGCAGGGGCCCAAGAATGAAAAACTGTTTTTT. Translation: CASRQGPKNEKLFF.

The rearrangement links TRBV12-3 or TRBV12-4 to TRBJ1-6; D uncertain. There are 12 residues in the CDR3. V lost 3 bases and J lost 8, with 5 bases in between. The CDR3 spells CASSLRDSPLHF. CDR3 nucleotides: TGTGCCAGCAGTTTGAGGGATTCACCCCTCCACTTT.